These 10 T cell receptor beta chains share one sample of origin, sequenced in a study of tumor-infiltrating lymphocytes in primary liver carcinoma. TCR beta cDNA was prepared out of roughly 450 ng total RNA by means of a constant-region primer. Researchers made the TCR beta libraries by running three nested multiplex PCR rounds with slightly modified ARM-PCR. Two initial PCR rounds of approximately 10 cycles each paired TRBV1-TRBV30 forward primers with a C-beta reverse primer. TCRdb called the multiplex PCR reads again in MiXCR, with one record for every CDR3 protein. The repertoire holds roughly 80,000 distinct CDR3 sequences, with roughly 69% as singletons. Each 20-30 mg portion of unsorted bulk tissue served as the source for co-extraction of RNA and DNA. Specimen: tumor-adjacent normal liver tissue. All receptors derive from a man aged 40-49 years with primary liver carcinoma and hepatitis B virus infection.

In the case of this clonotype: A read error may explain this, as a much larger clone is one base away. The rearrangement links TRBV6-5 to TRBJ1-4, with D possibly being TRBD1 (5 bases). The germline V gene encodes CDR1 MNHEY and CDR2 SVGAGI. CDR3 length equals 15 residues. CDR3 amino acids: CASSYSPGTIEELFF. The CDR3 nucleotides are TGTGCCAGCAGTTACTCCCCGGGGACTATTGAAGAACTGTTTTTT.

This chain links TRBV12-3 or TRBV12-4 with TRBJ1-1; the match to TRBD1 covers 8 bases. V dropped 6 bases and J dropped 7; count of bases not matched to a gene: 13. The CDR3 loop spans 15 amino acids. The CDR3: CASSLTVQGGFEAFF. The CDR3 nucleotides read TGTGCCAGCAGCTTAACCGTACAGGGGGGTTTTGAAGCTTTCTTT.

Turning to this clonotype: This may arise from a read error, as a much more abundant clone is one base away. The rearrangement joins TRBV7-9 to TRBJ1-4; 8 positions match TRBD1. Losses at the gene ends were 5 bases for V and 6 bases for J; bases not matched to a gene: 5. The CDR3 covers 14 residues. Germline loops: CDR1 SEHNR, CDR2 FQNEAQ (reference sequence). The CDR3 reads CASSRDRGDEKLFF. In DNA form, the CDR3 reads TGTGCCAGCAGCCGCGACAGGGGTGATGAAAAACTGTTTTTT.

The chain is built from TRBV20-1 and TRBJ2-3; 13 bases are shared with TRBD2. Germline values: CDR1 DFQATT, CDR2 SNEGSKA (reference sequence). The CDR3 loop spans 14 amino acids. CDR3 DNA: TGCAGCACTAGCGGGAGGGCCTACTCAGATACGCAGTATTTT. Protein product: CSTSGRAYSDTQYF.

The rearrangement links TRBV11-2 to TRBJ2-5, with D perhaps matching TRBD2 (6 bases). The CDR3 totals 16 residues. Germline V gene sequence: CDR1 SGHAT, CDR2 FQNNGV. The V end was cut by 7 bases, the J end by 4 bases, with 22 bases between. This chain's CDR3 is CASIQTPGGGRETQYF. In nucleotides, the CDR3 is TGTGCCAGCATCCAAACTCCTGGTGGGGGGAGAGAGACCCAGTACTTC.

Worth noting for this clonotype: Lacking the conserved final phenylalanine or tryptophan, this CDR3 likely reflects a read error. The gene calls are TRBV11-3 and TRBJ2-1; no definite D call. The germline CDR1 and CDR2 sequences are SGHNT and YENEEA. The length of the CDR3 is 13 residues. The CDR3 here is CASSLGPVNEQFL. The CDR3 bases are TGTGCCAGTAGCTTAGGGCCAGTGAATGAGCAGTTCCTC.

Only one count was recorded for this clonotype. At one boundary the junction diverges from the germline segment, which might be a read error. The chain has TRBV11-2 and TRBJ2-5; D is uncertain. Germline-derived CDR1 and CDR2 are SGHAT and FQNNGV. The CDR3 consists of 15 residues. The CDR3 reads CGSSFEFQDIETQYF. The CDR3 nucleotides read TGTGGCAGCAGCTTTGAATTCCAGGATATCGAGACCCAGTACTTC.

V and J are TRBV28 and TRBJ2-2; 12 positions match TRBD2. CDR1 is MDHEN and CDR2 is SYDVKM in the germline V gene. The CDR3 consists of 15 residues. Trimming at V came to 11 bases and at J to 6 bases, leaving 10 bases not matched to a gene. CDR3 in amino acids: CARAASGGASGELFF. Here the CDR3 DNA reads TGTGCCCGCGCTGCTAGCGGGGGGGCCTCCGGGGAGCTGTTTTTT.

This chain's CDR3 is CASSTRTGLLSRPQHF. The CDR3 coding sequence is TGTGCCAGCAGTACCCGGACAGGGCTCCTCAGCCGGCCCCAGCATTTT. V and J are TRBV28 and TRBJ1-5, with 8 positions matching TRBD1. V trimming: 5 bases; J trimming: 9 bases; junction bases outside the gene matches: 15. The germline V gene encodes CDR1 MDHEN and CDR2 SYDVKM. This CDR3 has 16 amino acids.

This clonotype occurred a few times. V usage is TRBV2 and J usage is TRBJ2-7; possibly TRBD2 for D (5 bases). The V gene lost 8 bases and the J gene lost 2 bases, with 16 bases spanning the gap. Germline lookup yields CDR1 SNHLY and CDR2 FYNNEI. The CDR3 length is 14 residues. The CDR3 here is CASHTRFRTYEQYF. The CDR3 nucleotides read TGTGCCAGCCATACTAGATTTCGCACCTACGAGCAGTACTTC. Based on the CDR3 plus reference TRBV2 and TRBJ2-7, the full variable domain is EPEVTQTPSHQVTQMGQEVILRCVPISNHLYFYWYRQILGQKVEFLVSFYNNEISEKSEIFDDQFSVERPDGSNFTLKIRSTKLEDSAMYFCASHTRFRTYEQYFGPGTRLTVT.